This TCR beta chain was sequenced during a study of shared clonotypes between healthy human individuals. With 4 bases clipped from V and 4 bases from J, the junction kept 14 bases outside the gene matches. Per germline, CDR1 SGHDT and CDR2 YYEEEE. The CDR3 consists of 19 residues. Both subsets, CD45RA+ naive and CD45RA-negative memory, were split from the CD4+ cells. Each PCR replicate from the sorted subsets contained 150 to 250 ng DNA, which is 25,000 to 30,000 T cell genomes. Clones were read by immunoSEQ multiplex PCR, and TCRdb kept only the in-frame ones, dropping some. The profile shows about 1 million clones, about three quarters of them singletons.

The receptor was derived from a young man in good health. This sequence joins TRBV5-6 and TRBJ2-7; 16 nucleotides match TRBD2. What was sequenced was memory CD4+ T cells sorted from blood. Subset given: CD45RA-negative fraction. CDR3 coding DNA: TGTGCCAGCAGCCCGCTTTCCGGGACTAGCGGGGGGGCAAGGTACGAGCAGTACTTC. Translating it yields CASSPLSGTSGGARYEQYF.